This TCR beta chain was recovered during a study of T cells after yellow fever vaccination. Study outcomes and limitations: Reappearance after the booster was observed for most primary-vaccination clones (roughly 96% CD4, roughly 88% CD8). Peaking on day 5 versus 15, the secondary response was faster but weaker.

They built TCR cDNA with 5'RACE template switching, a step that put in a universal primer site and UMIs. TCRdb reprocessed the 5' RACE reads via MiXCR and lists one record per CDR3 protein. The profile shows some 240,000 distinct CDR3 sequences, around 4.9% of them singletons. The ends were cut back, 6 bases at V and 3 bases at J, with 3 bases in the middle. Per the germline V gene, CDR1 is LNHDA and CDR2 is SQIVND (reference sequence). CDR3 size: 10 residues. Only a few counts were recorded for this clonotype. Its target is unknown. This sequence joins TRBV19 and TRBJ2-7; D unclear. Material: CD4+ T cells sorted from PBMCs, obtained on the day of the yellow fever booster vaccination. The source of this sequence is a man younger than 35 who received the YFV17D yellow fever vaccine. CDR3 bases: TGTGCCAGTAGATTCTACGAGCAGTACGTC. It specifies CASRFYEQYV.